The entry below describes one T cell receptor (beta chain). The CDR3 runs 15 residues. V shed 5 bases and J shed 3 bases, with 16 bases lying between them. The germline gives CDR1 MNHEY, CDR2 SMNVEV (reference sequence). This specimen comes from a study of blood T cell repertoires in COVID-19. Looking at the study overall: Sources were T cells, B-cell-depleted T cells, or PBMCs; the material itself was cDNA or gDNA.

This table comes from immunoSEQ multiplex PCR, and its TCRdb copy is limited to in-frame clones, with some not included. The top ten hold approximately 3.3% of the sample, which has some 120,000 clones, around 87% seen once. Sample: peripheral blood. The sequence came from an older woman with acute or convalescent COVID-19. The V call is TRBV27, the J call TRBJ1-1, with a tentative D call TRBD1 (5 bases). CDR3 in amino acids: CASSNRQFSDTEAFF. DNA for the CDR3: TGTGCCAGCAGTAATCGACAGTTTTCAGACACTGAAGCTTTCTTT.